Listed below are T cell receptor beta chains from one sample, sequenced in a study of cytomegalovirus exposure and HLA in healthy donors. Assay: immunoSEQ multiplex PCR; the TCRdb copy retains only in-frame clones and omits some. The sample lists 110,000 to 150,000 clones, 85% to 90% occurring once. The sequenced sample was PBMCs. The receptors shown here come from a woman aged 18-29 years in good health and CMV-seropositive. Both conserved end residues are part of each CDR3. A D gene is named only where the DNA matches it firmly. Clone size, where shown, is once, few, many, or a class for clones that have expanded.

j_call | clone_size | d_call | v_call | cdr3_aa | cdr3_nt
TRBJ2-7 | once | NA | TRBV16 | CASSRTASHEQYF | TGTGCCAGCAGCCGGACAGCAAGCCACGAGCAGTACTTC
TRBJ2-2 | NA | TRBD1 | TRBV6-5 | CASIGGYSNTGELFF | TGTGCCAGCATAGGGGGCTACTCAAACACCGGGGAGCTGTTTTTT
TRBJ2-4 | NA | NA | TRBV11-2 | CASRLLGFPCLAKNIQYF | TGTGCCAGCAGGCTACTAGGATTTCCATGTCTAGCCAAAAACATTCAGTACTTC
TRBJ2-2 | NA | NA | TRBV5-1 | CASTVDTGELFF | TGCGCCAGCACCGTTGACACCGGGGAGCTGTTTTTT
TRBJ1-2 | once | TRBD1 | TRBV27 | CASSPNRDRGGYGYTF | TGTGCCAGCAGTCCAAATCGGGACAGGGGAGGGTATGGCTACACCTTC
TRBJ2-1 | NA | NA | TRBV2 | CASSESSYNEQFF | TGTGCCAGCAGTGAAAGTAGTTACAATGAGCAGTTCTTC
TRBJ2-5 | NA | NA | TRBV10-3 | CAISESKLQETQYF | TGTGCCATCAGTGAGTCGAAGCTCCAAGAGACCCAGTACTTC
TRBJ2-7 | hyperexpanded | NA | TRBV11-2 | CASSLSWQEQYF | TGTGCCAGCAGCTTAAGTTGGCAGGAGCAGTACTTC
TRBJ1-1 | NA | NA | TRBV7-8 | CAGSEGVNTEAFF | TGTGCCGGATCTGAGGGAGTGAACACTGAAGCTTTCTTT
TRBJ1-3 | NA | NA | TRBV11-3 | CASSFAGSGNTIYF | TGTGCCAGCAGCTTCGCAGGCTCTGGAAACACCATATATTTT
TRBJ1-2 | NA | NA | TRBV6-5 | CASSSSTVNYGYTF | NA
TRBJ1-1 | NA | NA | TRBV18 | CASSPLGGSYTEAFF | TGTGCCAGCTCCCCTCTCGGGGGATCGTACACTGAAGCTTTCTTT
TRBJ2-7 | NA | NA | TRBV29-1 | CSVELVDYEQYF | TGCAGCGTTGAGTTGGTAGACTACGAGCAGTACTTC
TRBJ2-3 | few | NA | TRBV6-5 | CASSQANTQYF | TGTGCCAGCAGCCAAGCGAATACGCAGTATTTT
TRBJ2-7 | NA | TRBD2 | TRBV6-5 | CAAERGNGGEQYF | TGTGCCGCCGAGCGGGGGAACGGTGGCGAGCAGTACTTC
TRBJ1-3 | NA | NA | TRBV7-5 | CARSLEQAGRRSGNTIYF | TGTGCCAGAAGCTTAGAACAGGCAGGGCGCCGCTCTGGAAACACCATATATTTT
TRBJ2-7 | NA | NA | TRBV29-1 | CSVEERPGSEQYF | TGCAGCGTTGAAGAGAGGCCCGGATCCGAGCAGTACTTC
TRBJ1-2 | NA | TRBD1 | TRBV2 | CASSVRQQGGPNYGYTF | TGTGCCAGCAGTGTACGGCAACAGGGGGGTCCAAACTATGGCTACACCTTC
TRBJ1-1 | NA | NA | TRBV5-1 | CASSLGLPREAFF | TGCGCCAGCAGCCTGGGACTGCCTAGAGAAGCTTTCTTT
TRBJ2-5 | NA | NA | TRBV18 | CASSPRQQETQYF | TGTGCCAGCTCACCACGGCAACAAGAGACCCAGTACTTC
TRBJ2-3 | NA | TRBD2 | TRBV27 | CASRGLAGGRGYTQYF | TGTGCCAGCAGGGGACTAGCGGGGGGTCGCGGGTATACGCAGTATTTT
TRBJ2-6 | NA | NA | TRBV6-4 | CASRPTVQGANVLTF | TGTGCCAGCAGACCTACAGTCCAAGGGGCCAACGTCCTGACTTTC
TRBJ2-6 | NA | NA | TRBV6-4 | CASSDTSSGANVLTF | TGTGCCAGCAGTGATACCAGCTCTGGGGCCAACGTCCTGACTTTC
TRBJ2-7 | NA | NA | TRBV7-6 | CASSNRVPNEQYF | TGTGCCAGCAGTAACAGGGTCCCCAACGAGCAGTACTTC
TRBJ2-7 | NA | NA | TRBV29-1 | CSVEVADYEQYF | TGCAGCGTTGAAGTAGCTGATTACGAGCAGTACTTC
TRBJ1-5 | NA | TRBD1 | TRBV28 | CASSLTPPGQGNQPQHF | TGTGCCAGCAGTCTAACCCCCCCGGGACAGGGCAATCAGCCCCAGCATTTT
TRBJ2-7 | NA | TRBD1 | TRBV11-3 | CASSPTGGDEQYF | TGTGCCAGCAGCCCCACAGGGGGCGACGAGCAGTACTTC
TRBJ1-2 | NA | NA | TRBV15 | CATSRRQEYPLFALTF | TGTGCCACCAGCAGGCGACAGGAGTACCCTCTATTTGCTTTGACCTTC
TRBJ1-3 | once | TRBD1 | TRBV7-6 | CASSRDRGRSGNTIYF | TGTGCCAGCAGCCGGGACAGGGGCCGCTCTGGAAACACCATATATTTT
TRBJ2-3 | NA | TRBD2 | TRBV5-1 | CASSLPLAGPDTQYF | TGCGCCAGCAGCTTACCACTAGCGGGACCAGATACGCAGTATTTT
TRBJ2-7 | once | NA | TRBV5-1 | CASRDSDYEQYF | TGCGCCAGCCGGGACTCAGACTACGAGCAGTACTTC
TRBJ1-3 | NA | NA | TRBV7-2 | CASSLQGGAGNTIYF | TGTGCCAGCAGCCTTCAGGGCGGCGCTGGAAACACCATATATTTT
TRBJ2-3 | NA | TRBD2 | TRBV28 | CASSPPAAGADTQYF | TGTGCCAGCAGTCCACCTGCGGCGGGGGCAGATACGCAGTATTTT
TRBJ2-5 | NA | TRBD1 | TRBV23-1 | CASSHPAGPSEDRGQETQYF | TGCGCCAGCAGTCACCCGGCCGGCCCGTCGGAAGACAGGGGCCAAGAGACCCAGTACTTC
TRBJ1-1 | NA | TRBD1 | TRBV19 | CASDRGGEANTEAFF | TGTGCCAGTGACAGGGGGGGGGAAGCGAACACTGAAGCTTTCTTT
TRBJ1-5 | NA | TRBD1 | TRBV30 | CAWSPGTGYNQPQHF | TGTGCCTGGAGTCCCGGGACAGGGTATAATCAGCCCCAGCATTTT
TRBJ2-5 | NA | NA | TRBV6-6 | CASRSGGSEETQYF | TGTGCCAGCAGATCCGGAGGATCAGAAGAGACCCAGTACTTC
TRBJ2-7 | NA | TRBD2 | TRBV2 | CASSDGLAGSYEQYF | TGTGCCAGCAGTGATGGACTAGCGGGGTCCTACGAGCAGTACTTC
TRBJ1-5 | NA | NA | TRBV20-1 | CSASAGVPQHF | TGCAGTGCTAGTGCAGGGGTACCCCAGCATTTT
TRBJ2-5 | NA | TRBD2 | TRBV5-6 | CASSRTSGGVGETQYF | TGTGCCAGCAGCCGGACTAGCGGGGGGGTCGGAGAGACCCAGTACTTC
TRBJ1-5 | NA | NA | TRBV27 | CASRGFRTVGGGYSNQPQHF | TGTGCCAGCAGGGGCTTCCGGACAGTGGGAGGGGGGTATAGCAATCAGCCCCAGCATTTT
TRBJ1-1 | NA | NA | TRBV9 | CASSVVWERNTEAFF | TGTGCCAGCAGCGTAGTGTGGGAGCGTAACACTGAAGCTTTCTTT
TRBJ2-2 | NA | NA | TRBV5-1 | CASSSSAGANTGELFF | TGCGCCAGCAGCTCCTCAGCGGGCGCGAACACCGGGGAGCTGTTTTTT
TRBJ2-7 | NA | NA | TRBV7-2 | CASSLAVGVGYEQYF | TGTGCCAGCAGCTTAGCGGTAGGGGTGGGTTACGAGCAGTACTTC
TRBJ2-2 | NA | NA | TRBV2 | CASSDRGTGELFF | TGTGCCAGCAGTGATAGGGGCACCGGGGAGCTGTTTTTT
TRBJ1-2 | NA | TRBD1 | TRBV27 | CASSSEGQGNYGYTF | TGTGCCAGCAGTTCTGAGGGACAGGGAAACTATGGCTACACCTTC
TRBJ2-3 | NA | TRBD2 | TRBV7-6 | CASSLGGSGGGDTQYF | TGTGCCAGCAGCTTAGGGGGTAGCGGGGGTGGAGATACGCAGTATTTT
TRBJ2-3 | NA | NA | TRBV7-2 | CASSLGAVDTQYF | TGTGCCAGCAGCTTAGGGGCAGTAGATACGCAGTATTTT
TRBJ1-2 | NA | TRBD1 | TRBV5-4 | CASSLGPGTGNYGYTF | TGTGCCAGCAGCTTAGGCCCCGGGACAGGGAACTATGGCTACACCTTC
TRBJ2-7 | NA | TRBD1 | TRBV10-2 | CASRQGGTGLYEQYF | TGCGCCAGCAGACAAGGCGGGACAGGTCTCTACGAGCAGTACTTC
TRBJ2-7 | NA | TRBD1 | TRBV4-1 | CASSHMGQPYEQYF | TGCGCCAGCAGCCACATGGGACAGCCGTACGAGCAGTACTTC
TRBJ1-2 | NA | TRBD1 | TRBV19 | CASSIGDRDSRGYTF | TGTGCCAGTAGTATTGGGGACAGGGATTCGCGTGGCTACACCTTC
TRBJ2-1 | NA | NA | TRBV18 | CASSLRRTEPYNEQFF | TGTGCCAGCTCACTAAGAAGGACAGAGCCCTACAATGAGCAGTTCTTC
TRBJ1-1 | NA | TRBD1 | TRBV5-1 | CASSSGQPTVEAFF | TGCGCCAGCAGCTCGGGACAGCCCACGGTAGAGGCTTTCTTT
TRBJ2-3 | NA | NA | TRBV27 | CASSYLDRQPSTDTQYF | TGTGCCAGCAGTTACCTCGACAGGCAACCCTCCACAGATACGCAGTATTTT
TRBJ1-1 | NA | TRBD1 | TRBV9 | CASSVTGTENTEAFF | TGTGCCAGCAGCGTTACCGGGACAGAGAACACTGAAGCTTTCTTT
TRBJ2-2 | NA | NA | TRBV6-6 | CASNGGASTGELFF | TGTGCCAGCAATGGCGGGGCAAGCACCGGGGAGCTGTTTTTT
TRBJ2-7 | NA | NA | TRBV7-2 | CASSSQHGSYEQYF | TGTGCCAGCAGCTCCCAACACGGGTCCTACGAGCAGTACTTC
TRBJ2-2 | NA | NA | TRBV18 | CASSPDWWGAGTGELFF | TGTGCCAGCTCACCAGACTGGTGGGGCGCCGGGACCGGGGAGCTGTTTTTT
TRBJ2-7 | NA | NA | TRBV4-1 | CASSHLLDLDRYEQYF | TGCGCCAGCAGCCACCTATTGGACTTGGACCGCTACGAGCAGTACTTC